These 17 T cell receptor beta chains came from one sample sequenced in a study of T-cell memory formation after mild COVID-19. TCRdb reprocessed the 5' RACE reads with MiXCR, giving one entry per CDR3 protein. The sample has about 33,000 distinct CDR3 sequences, more than 20% seen once. Sample: PBMCs or a T cell subset sorted from them (not recorded which). These receptors all come from an adult who had mild COVID-19 (a few samples of this study predate the infection). Cell type and time point are not known.

This clonotype is labeled as medium-sized. The V and J genes are TRBV24-1 and TRBJ2-1; 9 nucleotides align to TRBD1. This CDR3 contains 14 residues. Trimming took 4 bases from V and 12 from J; bases not matched to a gene: 9. The germline gives CDR1 KGHDR, CDR2 SFDVKD. The CDR3 sequence: CATSEPGQGGLQFF. The CDR3 nucleotides read TGTGCCACCAGTGAACCGGGACAGGGCGGATTGCAGTTCTTC.

This clonotype has at least ten counts. This chain connects TRBV4-2 to TRBJ2-1; TRBD1 matches 9 bases. There are 15 residues in the CDR3. In germline, CDR1 is LGHNA, CDR2 YNFKEQ. Unmatched junction bases numbered 6, after V lost 5 bases and J lost 4 bases. The CDR3 here is CASSKGQGPYNEQFF. In nucleotides, the CDR3 is TGTGCCAGCAGCAAGGGACAGGGCCCTTACAATGAGCAGTTCTTC.

V usage is TRBV6-6 and J usage is TRBJ2-4, with D perhaps being TRBD1 or TRBD2 (5 bases each). The V and J ends lost 4 bases and 8 bases respectively, with 24 bases between them. Germline V gene data show CDR1 as MNHNY and CDR2 as SVGAGI (reference sequence). The CDR3 is 17 residues long. The CDR3 sequence is CASSSPRGWDNRDIQYF. The CDR3, as DNA: TGTGCCAGCAGTTCACCGAGGGGATGGGATAATAGGGACATTCAGTACTTC.

At least ten counts were recorded for this clonotype. The V and J genes are TRBV29-1 and TRBJ1-2, with D tentatively TRBD1 (6 bases). Germline values: CDR1 SQVTM, CDR2 ANQGSEA. CDR3 length equals 12 residues. The germline V and J ends were trimmed by 4 bases and 5 bases, with 11 bases remaining between them. As DNA, the CDR3 is TGCAGCGTTGCCTCAGGGGAGTATGGCTACACCTTC. The encoded protein is CSVASGEYGYTF.

This clonotype has just a few counts. The rearrangement links TRBV12-3 or TRBV12-4 to TRBJ2-3; D not resolved. The CDR3 covers 16 residues. V was pared by 3 bases and J by 0 bases, with 13 bases between. CDR3 protein: CASSFSLETSTDTQYF. The CDR3 DNA reads as TGTGCCAGCAGTTTTAGCCTGGAGACTAGCACAGATACGCAGTATTTT.

This clonotype is medium-sized within its sample. The V gene is TRBV5-1, the J gene TRBJ2-1, with D perhaps matching TRBD2 (7 bases). The CDR3 runs 14 residues. Deletions cut 0 bases from V and 6 bases from J, with 10 bases between. CDR1 is SGHRS, CDR2 YFSETQ, per germline. This CDR3 reads CASSLEGGLNEQFF. Here the CDR3 DNA reads TGCGCCAGCAGCTTGGAGGGGGGGCTCAATGAGCAGTTCTTC.

This clonotype was picked up many times. CDR3 in amino acids: CASSGTSGEQYF. DNA for the CDR3: TGTGCCAGCAGCGGCACAAGTGGCGAGCAGTACTTC. V gene TRBV7-2 combines with J gene TRBJ2-7; no definite D call. This CDR3 is 12 amino acids long. Germline V CDR1 and CDR2: SGHTA, FQGNSA. V lost 5 bases, J lost 6 bases, and 11 bases lay in between. The variable domain in full, completed from reference TRBV7-2 and TRBJ2-7, reads GAGVSQSPSNKVTEKGKDVELRCDPISGHTALYWYRQSLGQGLEFLIYFQGNSAPDKSGLPSDRFSAERTGGSVSTLTIQRTQQEDSAVYLCASSGTSGEQYFGPGTRLTVT.

Ten or more counts support this clonotype. V usage is TRBV3-1 and J usage is TRBJ2-7, with D maybe TRBD1 (6 bases). There are 17 residues in the CDR3. CDR1 is LGHDT and CDR2 is YNNKEL in the germline V gene (reference sequence). V dropped 5 bases and J dropped 2 bases, with 22 bases sitting between them. The CDR3 DNA reads TGTGCCAGCAGCAGGGGGTCGACGGCCTCACCCCCCTACGAGCAGTACTTC. This encodes CASSRGSTASPPYEQYF.

This clonotype was found many times. The chain combines TRBV7-8 with TRBJ2-2; 11 bases map to TRBD2. Looked up from germline, CDR1 is SGHVS and CDR2 is FQNEAQ. V lost 0 bases, J lost 4 bases, and 4 bases stayed unmatched. The CDR3 is 17 residues long. The CDR3 loop is CASSLASGRAGTGELFF. CDR3 sequence (DNA): TGTGCCAGCAGCTTAGCTAGCGGGAGGGCGGGCACCGGGGAGCTGTTTTTT.

This clonotype was detected many times. The rearrangement uses TRBV6-1 and TRBJ2-1, with 7 bases that match TRBD2. The CDR3 covers 14 residues. The germline CDR1 and CDR2 sequences are MNHNS and SASEGT. With V trimmed by 5 bases and J by 1 base, 2 bases remained unmatched. As DNA, the CDR3 is TGTGCCAGCAGTATGGGGGGGTCCTACAATGAGCAGTTCTTC. Translating it yields CASSMGGSYNEQFF.

This clonotype has ten or more counts. The genes are TRBV7-6 and TRBJ1-1; weak D call: TRBD1 (5 bases). Germline lookup yields CDR1 SGHVS and CDR2 FNYEAQ. The CDR3 length is 17 residues. V lost 5 bases and J lost 0, with 19 bases in between. CDR3 protein: CASSPWGGVPLNTEAFF. DNA of the CDR3: TGTGCCAGCAGCCCCTGGGGGGGAGTCCCCTTGAACACTGAAGCTTTCTTT. Full variable domain (rest looked up from reference TRBV7-6 and TRBJ1-1): GAGVSQSPRYKVTKRGQDVALRCDPISGHVSLYWYRQALGQGPEFLTYFNYEAQQDKSGLPNDRFSAERPEGSISTLTIQRTEQRDSAMYRCASSPWGGVPLNTEAFFGQGTRLTVV.

There are a few counts of this clonotype. The chain has TRBV7-2 and TRBJ1-4; the match to TRBD1 covers 10 bases. In germline, CDR1 is SGHTA, CDR2 FQGNSA. The CDR3 totals 14 residues. V shed 5 bases, J shed 6 bases, and the junction held 3 bases outside the gene matches. The CDR3 region has the DNA TGTGCCAGCAGCCCCGACAGGGGGCATGAAAAACTGTTTTTT. Protein sequence: CASSPDRGHEKLFF.

This clonotype turned up a few times. This sequence joins TRBV4-2 and TRBJ2-1, with 9 bases fitting TRBD2. Trimming cost V 1 base and J 7 bases; bases outside gene matches: 8. CDR3 length: 16 residues. CDR1 LGHNA and CDR2 YNFKEQ come from the germline V gene. In DNA, the CDR3 is TGTGCCAGCAGCCAAGTGGAGAATAGCGGGGGAAATGAGCAGTTCTTC. This translates into CASSQVENSGGNEQFF.

This clonotype was seen ten or more times. The V gene is TRBV19, the J gene TRBJ2-1, with a tentative D call TRBD1 (6 bases). CDR1 is LNHDA and CDR2 is SQIVND in the germline V gene (reference sequence). With 3 bases removed from V and 6 bases from J, the gap between germline ends came to 15 bases. The CDR3 is made up of 15 amino acids. Written as DNA, the CDR3 is TGTGCCAGTAGTATGCTAATGGGGGCGGTCAATGAGCAGTTCTTC. It is translated as CASSMLMGAVNEQFF.

This clonotype was recorded many times. The chain carries TRBV4-1 and TRBJ1-1; D possibly corresponds to TRBD1 (6 bases). The CDR3 has 13 amino acids. Germline V gene lookup returns CDR1 MGHRA and CDR2 YSYEKL. Trimming pared 2 bases from V and 11 bases from J, leaving 15 bases between. CDR3 in amino acids: CASSQRGNLGAFF. The CDR3 nucleotides read TGCGCCAGCAGCCAAAGGGGGAATCTCGGGGCTTTCTTT.

This clonotype was counted ten times or more. The V and J genes are TRBV7-9 and TRBJ1-2, with TRBD1 as a possible D gene (5 bases). Germline V gene sequence: CDR1 SEHNR, CDR2 FQNEAQ (reference sequence). Trimming removed 4 bases at V and 8 bases at J, with 17 bases between. This CDR3 is 14 amino acids long. CDR3 nucleotide sequence: TGTGCCAGCAGCTCCCAGGCAGGGATGGGCGGCTACACCTTC. It encodes CASSSQAGMGGYTF.

This clonotype was recorded at least ten times. The J gene is TRBJ2-1, the V gene TRBV7-2, with TRBD2 matching over 11 bases. The germline V gene has CDR1 SGHTA and CDR2 FQGNSA. V shed 5 bases and J 15 bases; nucleotides not matched to a gene: 12. The CDR3 extends over 14 amino acids. The CDR3 region has the DNA TGTGCCAGCAGCCCCTCGACTAGCGGGACCAAGCCGTTCTTC. This sequence encodes CASSPSTSGTKPFF.